What follows are 30 T cell receptor beta chains derived from one specimen sequenced in a study of cytomegalovirus exposure and HLA in healthy donors. PCR amplification relied on 60 Vbeta primers (plus 13 Jbeta primers). Profiled with immunoSEQ multiplex PCR; TCRdb holds only in-frame clones, not every one. Of some 90,000 clones in the sample, roughly three quarters were seen once. Specimen: PBMCs. The receptors were gathered from a man in his forties in good health and CMV-seronegative.

The chain recombines TRBV4-1 with TRBJ1-5, with no clear D. Between the trimmed V and J ends, which lost 5 bases and 3 bases, there was a span of 14 bases. CDR1 MGHRA and CDR2 YSYEKL come from the germline V gene. CDR3 size: 15 residues. For the CDR3, the DNA is TGCGCCAGCAGCAACAGATTACTGGACAATCAGCCCCAGCATTTT. This gives the protein CASSNRLLDNQPQHF.

A single count supports this clone. The chain is built from TRBV11-3 and TRBJ2-2; 7 nucleotides line up with TRBD1. This CDR3 contains 15 residues. Germline V gene lookup returns CDR1 SGHNT and CDR2 YENEEA. The J segment lost 1 base and the V segment lost 4 bases, leaving 3 bases of the junction unmatched. CDR3 in amino acids: CASSSDRVNTGELFF. The CDR3 DNA reads TGTGCCAGCAGCTCCGACAGGGTGAACACCGGGGAGCTGTTTTTT.

The rearrangement uses TRBV19 and TRBJ2-7; TRBD1 matches at 9 bases. The CDR3 has 15 residues. J gave up 1 base and V 6 bases, and 7 bases lay outside the gene matches. Germline CDR1 LNHDA, CDR2 SQIVND (reference sequence). CDR3: CASSLHRGQSYEQYF. For the CDR3, the DNA is TGTGCCAGTAGCCTCCACAGGGGGCAATCCTACGAGCAGTACTTC.

The rearrangement joins TRBV5-6 to TRBJ2-5; tentative D call: TRBD1 (8 bases). The V gene's germline CDR1 is SGHDT and CDR2 YYEEEE. The V gene lost 2 bases and the J gene lost 4 bases, with 21 bases spanning the gap. The CDR3 spans 17 residues. The CDR3 spells CASSLGTNRGGGETQYF. CDR3 nucleotides: TGTGCCAGCAGCTTAGGAACCAACAGGGGGGGTGGAGAGACCCAGTACTTC. Full variable domain (outside the CDR3, taken from reference TRBV5-6 and TRBJ2-5): DAGVTQSPTHLIKTRGQQVTLRCSPKSGHDTVSWYQQALGQGPQFIFQYYEEEERQRGNFPDRFSGHQFPNYSSELNVNALLLGDSALYLCASSLGTNRGGGETQYFGPGTRLLVL.

This chain connects TRBV7-2 to TRBJ2-5, with D possibly being TRBD2 (5 bases). The closer fit of TRBJ2-7 to the DNA end suggests the J call may be wrong. The CDR3 totals 15 residues. Germline V CDR1 and CDR2: SGHTA, FQGNSA. The CDR3 region is CASSLAPSGSYEQYF. CDR3 coding DNA: TGTGCCAGCAGCTTAGCGCCGAGCGGCTCCTACGAGCAGTACTTC.

The chain combines TRBV25-1 with TRBJ1-2, with D perhaps matching TRBD1 (5 bases). This CDR3 spans 15 amino acids. The V gene lost 4 bases and the J gene lost 4 bases, with 16 bases spanning the gap. Germline V gene data show CDR1 as MGHDK and CDR2 as SYGVNS. CDR3 nucleotides: TGTGCCAGCAGTGGGTTGACAGTAGACGGCTATGGCTACACCTTC. Translation: CASSGLTVDGYGYTF.

The chain has TRBV30 and TRBJ1-4; 11 bases agree with TRBD1. Germline assignment: CDR1 GTSNPN and CDR2 SVGIG (reference sequence). This CDR3 region has 14 residues. Trimming took 3 bases from V and 6 from J; bases not matched to a gene: 3. The CDR3 nucleotides are TGTGCCTGGAGCTCGGACAGGGGGCATGAAAAACTGTTTTTT. This gives the protein CAWSSDRGHEKLFF.

There are a few counts of this clone. The V and J genes are TRBV2 and TRBJ2-2, with D uncertain. This CDR3 has 15 amino acids. V dropped 2 bases and J dropped 0 bases, with 7 bases sitting between them. Germline V gene data show CDR1 as SNHLY and CDR2 as FYNNEI. The chain's CDR3 is CASSEYQANTGELFF. CDR3 sequence (DNA): TGTGCCAGCAGTGAATATCAGGCGAACACCGGGGAGCTGTTTTTT.

The chain couples TRBV5-6 to TRBJ1-5; a possible D gene is TRBD1 (5 bases). The CDR3 is 16 residues long. Trimming shortened V by 2 bases and J by 6 bases, and 18 bases separated the two germline ends. Germline V lookup: CDR1 SGHDT, CDR2 YYEEEE. CDR3 residues: CASSFLGDSLGQPQHF. Written as DNA, the CDR3 is TGTGCCAGCAGCTTCCTCGGCGACAGCTTGGGTCAGCCCCAGCATTTT.

The chain links TRBV2 to TRBJ2-6; weak D call: TRBD1 (6 bases). Germline V gene data show CDR1 as SNHLY and CDR2 as FYNNEI. With 6 bases removed from V and 0 bases from J, the gap between germline ends came to 15 bases. The CDR3 covers 17 residues. The CDR3 DNA reads TGTGCCAGCAGGAGGGACAAAGCCTTCTCTGGGGCCAACGTCCTGACTTTC. It yields the protein CASRRDKAFSGANVLTF. The variable domain in full, completed from reference TRBV2 and TRBJ2-6, reads EPEVTQTPSHQVTQMGQEVILRCVPISNHLYFYWYRQILGQKVEFLVSFYNNEISEKSEIFDDQFSVERPDGSNFTLKIRSTKLEDSAMYFCASRRDKAFSGANVLTFGAGSRLTVL.

This clone was detected only once. V gene TRBV6-1 combines with J gene TRBJ2-1; 9 bases are shared with TRBD1. The CDR3 length is 14 residues. V trimming: 3 bases; J trimming: 7 bases; junction bases outside the gene matches: 4. Looked up from germline, CDR1 is MNHNS and CDR2 is SASEGT. CDR3 bases: TGTGCCAGCAGTGACGGGACAGGGCTGAATGAGCAGTTCTTC. Translated, it gives CASSDGTGLNEQFF.

This clone has only one observation. J is TRBJ2-2 and V is TRBV6-4; TRBD1 might be the D (7 bases). The ends were cut back, 4 bases at V and 2 bases at J, with 11 bases in the middle. The germline gives CDR1 MRHNA, CDR2 SNTAGT. CDR3 length: 15 amino acids. The CDR3 nucleotides read TGTGCCAGCAGTGCCAGGGGGGCTAACACCGGGGAGCTGTTTTTT. Translating it yields CASSARGANTGELFF.

The rearrangement links TRBV5-1 to TRBJ1-6; possibly TRBD1 for D (5 bases). This CDR3 is 16 amino acids long. Looked up from germline, CDR1 is SGHRS and CDR2 is YFSETQ. Between the trimmed V and J ends, which lost 4 bases and 7 bases, there was a span of 18 bases. The CDR3 is CASSPTVPVGNSPLHF. DNA for the CDR3: TGCGCCAGCAGCCCGACAGTGCCCGTGGGGAATTCACCCCTCCACTTT.

Details on this clone: Distinct nucleotide sequences in the sample also encode this CDR3. The chain has TRBV28 and TRBJ1-2; 8 bases match TRBD1. Losses at the gene ends were 6 bases for V and 6 bases for J; bases not matched to a gene: 12. CDR1 is MDHEN and CDR2 is SYDVKM in the germline V gene. The CDR3 runs to 15 residues. The CDR3 nucleotides read TGTGCCAGCAGGCGGACCGGGACAGGCGTCCATGGCTACACCTTC. It encodes CASRRTGTGVHGYTF.

V is TRBV2 and J is TRBJ1-1, with no clear D. This CDR3 is built from 11 residues. The germline V gene has CDR1 SNHLY and CDR2 FYNNEI. With 0 bases removed from V and 11 bases from J, the gap between germline ends came to 7 bases. CDR3 bases: TGTGCCAGCAGTGAAGCGCTTCGGGCTTTCTTT. Amino acid sequence: CASSEALRAFF. The variable domain in full, with the rest retrieved from reference TRBV2 and TRBJ1-1, is EPEVTQTPSHQVTQMGQEVILRCVPISNHLYFYWYRQILGQKVEFLVSFYNNEISEKSEIFDDQFSVERPDGSNFTLKIRSTKLEDSAMYFCASSEALRAFFGQGTRLTVV.

The V call is TRBV7-2, the J call TRBJ1-2; TRBD1 aligns across 7 bases. The CDR3 is made up of 15 amino acids. Germline-derived CDR1 and CDR2 are SGHTA and FQGNSA. Trimming cost V 5 bases and J 7 bases; bases outside gene matches: 13. The CDR3 sequence: CASSTDRVFGGGYTF. The DNA of the CDR3 is TGTGCCAGCAGCACCGACAGGGTCTTTGGCGGTGGCTACACCTTC. Based on the CDR3 plus reference TRBV7-2 and TRBJ1-2, the full variable domain is GAGVSQSPSNKVTEKGKDVELRCDPISGHTALYWYRQSLGQGLEFLIYFQGNSAPDKSGLPSDRFSAERTGGSVSTLTIQRTQQEDSAVYLCASSTDRVFGGGYTFGSGTRLTVV.

The CDR3 loop reads CASSQDSGTGGNTIYF. CDR3 sequence (DNA): TGTGCCAGCAGCCAAGATTCCGGGACAGGGGGAAACACCATATATTTT. This chain connects TRBV4-2 to TRBJ1-3; 9 bases map to TRBD1. The CDR3 loop spans 16 amino acids. J was trimmed by 4 bases and V by 0 bases; bases with no gene match: 4. Per germline, CDR1 LGHNA and CDR2 YNFKEQ.

The chain recombines TRBV6-5 with TRBJ1-2, with D perhaps matching TRBD1 (5 bases). Trimming shortened V by 0 bases and J by 2 bases, and 7 bases separated the two germline ends. Germline CDR1 and CDR2: MNHEY and SVGAGI. The CDR3 spans 14 residues. CDR3 region: CASSYSKGNYGYTF. CDR3 coding DNA: TGTGCCAGCAGTTACTCGAAGGGGAACTATGGCTACACCTTC.

V gene TRBV30 combines with J gene TRBJ1-3, with 10 bases identical to TRBD1. The CDR3 contains 11 residues. Germline V gene sequence: CDR1 GTSNPN, CDR2 SVGIG (reference sequence). Trimming removed 5 bases from V and 8 bases from J; junction bases left unmatched: 0. The CDR3 sequence: CAWGQGDTIYF. CDR3 in DNA: TGTGCCTGGGGACAGGGGGACACCATATATTTT.

CDR3 nucleotide sequence: TGTGCCAGCAGCTTCTTAGCGGCCCAAGAGACCCAGTACTTC. This translates into CASSFLAAQETQYF. This chain connects TRBV11-1 to TRBJ2-5; tentatively, D is TRBD2 (6 bases). V shed 3 bases and J shed 1 base, with 9 bases lying between them. CDR1 is SGHAT and CDR2 is FQDESV in the germline V gene (reference sequence). The CDR3 has 14 amino acids.

The rearrangement uses TRBV5-1 and TRBJ1-3; maybe TRBD1 (6 bases). Trimming left V 4 bases short and J 3 bases short, with 17 bases between. The length of the CDR3 is 16 residues. The germline V gene has CDR1 SGHRS and CDR2 YFSETQ. CDR3 bases: TGCGCCAGCAGCCTGGTCAACCAGGGGAGTGGAAACACCATATATTTT. It specifies CASSLVNQGSGNTIYF.

CDR3 coding DNA: TGTGCCAGCAGGGAAAAATCAGGGACAAACACCGGGGAGCTGTTTTTT. Its protein product is CASREKSGTNTGELFF. This chain connects TRBV6-1 to TRBJ2-2; TRBD1 is a possible D gene (6 bases). The CDR3 totals 16 residues. Trimming cost V 6 bases and J 2 bases, with 16 bases left between them. Germline lookup yields CDR1 MNHNS and CDR2 SASEGT.

The chain has TRBV25-1 and TRBJ2-7, with 7 bases aligning to TRBD1. V trimming: 5 bases; J trimming: 5 bases; junction bases outside the gene matches: 6. CDR3 size: 13 residues. CDR1 is MGHDK, CDR2 SYGVNS, per germline. DNA of the CDR3: TGTGCCAGCAGTCTCCTGACAGGGAACGAGCAGTACTTC. It codes for CASSLLTGNEQYF.

This clone was observed a handful of times. The rearrangement joins TRBV19 to TRBJ1-5; 9 positions agree with TRBD1. Germline lookup yields CDR1 LNHDA and CDR2 SQIVND (reference sequence). The CDR3 spans 16 residues. J was trimmed by 6 bases and V by 2 bases; bases with no gene match: 8. For the CDR3, the DNA is TGTGCCAGTAGTATATCTGGACAGGGGCTGGCTCAGCCCCAGCATTTT. Its translation is CASSISGQGLAQPQHF.

This chain links TRBV5-1 with TRBJ2-5; TRBD1 agrees at 8 bases. After removal of 3 bases from V and 2 bases from J, the junction contained 3 bases not matched to a gene. The germline V gene has CDR1 SGHRS and CDR2 YFSETQ. This CDR3 is 14 amino acids long. The CDR3 DNA is TGCGCCAGCAGCTCCGGACAGGGACAAGAGACCCAGTACTTC. It translates to CASSSGQGQETQYF.

The chain carries TRBV2 and TRBJ1-1, with D possibly TRBD1 on 5 matching bases. Trimming stripped 7 bases from V and 0 bases from J, with 9 bases between. Germline V gene lookup returns CDR1 SNHLY and CDR2 FYNNEI. The CDR3 runs to 13 residues. This CDR3 reads CASMGGMNTEAFF. CDR3 sequence (DNA): TGTGCCAGCATGGGGGGGATGAACACTGAAGCTTTCTTT.

The V and J genes are TRBV10-3 and TRBJ1-5; D gene ambiguous. Trimming took off 4 bases at V and 0 bases at J, with 4 bases between the two ends. Germline V gene lookup returns CDR1 ENHRY and CDR2 SYGVKD. The CDR3 length is 13 residues. CDR3 in DNA: TGTGCCATCAGTGTAGATAGCAATCAGCCCCAGCATTTT. As protein: CAISVDSNQPQHF.

J is TRBJ1-1 and V is TRBV10-3; D perhaps matches TRBD1 (5 bases). The CDR3 spans 14 residues. Deletions cut 4 bases from V and 0 bases from J, with 9 bases between. Looked up from germline, CDR1 is ENHRY and CDR2 is SYGVKD. CDR3 bases: TGTGCCATCAGTGTGGAGGGACTGAACACTGAAGCTTTCTTT. Amino acid sequence: CAISVEGLNTEAFF.

To note about this clone: The junction does not match germline at one end; this may be a read error. The sample contains more than one DNA sequence encoding this CDR3. This chain links TRBV27 with TRBJ1-1; tentative D call: TRBD1 (6 bases). CDR3 size: 18 residues. CDR1 MNHEY and CDR2 SMNVEV come from the germline V gene (reference sequence). CDR3 region: CASSFRGGREVLATEAFF. The DNA for the CDR3 is TGCGCCAGCAGTTTCCGGGGGGGGCGTGAGGTTTTGGCCACTGAAGCTTTCTTT.

This chain connects TRBV7-9 to TRBJ2-2; 7 bases are shared with TRBD1. The CDR3 runs 14 residues. Germline CDR1 reads SEHNR; CDR2 reads FQNEAQ (reference sequence). V gave up 4 bases and J gave up 6 bases; unmatched junction bases: 5. DNA for the CDR3: TGTGCCAGCAGCTCTTTTCAGGGGGCCGGGGAGCTGTTTTTT. It yields the protein CASSSFQGAGELFF.